This T cell receptor beta chain stems from a study of T cells after yellow fever vaccination. Study findings and constraints: Sorted repertoires could include abundant contaminating clonotypes from bulk cells. Researchers report a weaker secondary response that nonetheless peaked faster, day 5 versus 15. Just a small share of clonotypes turned up in the CD4 compartment as well as the CD8 compartment.

V trimming: 5 bases; J trimming: 12 bases; junction bases outside the gene matches: 5. CDR1 is SGHTA, CDR2 FQGNSA, per germline. The CDR3 is 12 residues long. TCRdb re-called the 5' RACE reads with MiXCR, one entry per CDR3 protein. The table has some 240,000 distinct CDR3 sequences, about 5% seen once; the top ten hold roughly 3.4%. As to this clonotype: No antigen is known for it.

The gene calls are TRBV7-2 and TRBJ2-1; TRBD2 matches at 9 bases. This TCR was recovered from a young man who received the YFV17D yellow fever vaccine. The sample here was CD4+ T cells sorted from PBMCs, taken on the day of the yellow fever booster vaccination. CDR3 DNA sequence: TGTGCCAGCAGCCGCTCGACTAGCGGGCAGTTCTTC. Protein: CASSRSTSGQFF.